These 17 T cell receptor beta chains originate from one sample sequenced in a study of shared clonotypes between healthy human individuals. The method was immunoSEQ multiplex PCR; TCRdb's version includes in-frame clones alone and lacks a portion of them. The sample holds a few million clones; 90% to 95% are singletons and the top ten take roughly 0.14%. Sequenced input: naive CD4+ T cells sorted from blood. The subset: CD45RA+ positively selected. The receptor set was obtained from a man aged 18 to 30 in good health.

Remarks on this clone: At the DNA level, this CDR3 is encoded by other sequences in the same sample as well. This chain's CDR3 is CAWSVRSDTQYF. The CDR3 region has the DNA TGTGCCTGGAGTGTACGCTCCGATACGCAGTATTTT. J is TRBJ2-3 and V is TRBV30; D not resolved. Per the germline V gene, CDR1 is GTSNPN and CDR2 is SVGIG (reference sequence). The CDR3 is made up of 12 amino acids. V lost 0 bases and J 6 bases, leaving 7 bases between the germline ends.

V is TRBV5-1 and J is TRBJ1-1; 8 bases align to TRBD1. Per the germline V gene, CDR1 is SGHRS and CDR2 is YFSETQ. The trim removed 4 bases at V and 0 bases at J, leaving 8 bases unmatched. The CDR3 is 16 residues long. The CDR3 spells CASSQGDRPMNTEAFF. The CDR3 DNA follows: TGCGCCAGCAGCCAGGGGGACAGGCCAATGAACACTGAAGCTTTCTTT.

This sequence joins TRBV4-3 and TRBJ2-7; D is ambiguous. This CDR3 spans 13 amino acids. Germline loops: CDR1 LGHNA, CDR2 YSLEER. Trimming removed 2 bases from V and 3 bases from J, with 8 bases in between. The CDR3 here is CASSQSPYYEQYF. In DNA form, the CDR3 reads TGCGCCAGCAGCCAAAGTCCCTACTACGAGCAGTACTTC.

This chain connects TRBV28 to TRBJ2-5; 7 positions agree with TRBD1. Germline V CDR1 and CDR2: MDHEN, SYDVKM. The CDR3 contains 13 residues. V lost 6 bases to trimming and J lost 2 bases; unmatched junction nucleotides: 3. CDR3 bases: TGTGCCAGCAGCCCGGGACAGCAAGAGACCCAGTACTTC. Encoded protein: CASSPGQQETQYF.

V is TRBV5-4 and J is TRBJ2-5, with 7 nucleotides matching TRBD2. TRBJ2-7 explains the end of the DNA better; the J call may be wrong. Germline CDR1 reads SGHNT; CDR2 reads YYREEE (reference sequence). The CDR3 contains 14 residues. The DNA for the CDR3 is TGTGCCAGCAGCTTGACGAGGGAGGGCCTCGAGCAGTACTTC. This translates into CASSLTREGLEQYF.

This clone was seen a single time. The chain couples TRBV9 to TRBJ2-7, with D perhaps matching TRBD1 (7 bases). This CDR3 comprises 14 residues. Germline V gene data show CDR1 as SGDLS and CDR2 as YYNGEE. V lost 3 bases and J lost 1, with 11 bases in between. In nucleotides, the CDR3 is TGTGCCAGCAGCGCGGAGGGACAGTCCTACGAGCAGTACTTC. It specifies CASSAEGQSYEQYF.

The gene calls are TRBV4-1 and TRBJ1-5, with D possibly TRBD1 on 6 matching bases. The CDR3 is made up of 15 amino acids. Between the trimmed V and J ends, which lost 7 bases and 7 bases, there was a span of 20 bases. Germline-derived CDR1 and CDR2 are MGHRA and YSYEKL. CDR3 nucleotides: TGCGCCAGCACCTACATGGAGGGGGGTGGGCAGCCCCAGCATTTT. It encodes CASTYMEGGGQPQHF.

The chain couples TRBV5-8 to TRBJ2-3; no clear D. With 0 bases removed from V and 2 bases from J, the gap between germline ends came to 4 bases. Germline CDR1 SGHTS, CDR2 YDEGEE. This CDR3 spans 13 amino acids. CDR3 in amino acids: CASSLAHTDTQYF. CDR3 DNA: TGTGCCAGCAGCTTGGCTCACACAGATACGCAGTATTTT. Using reference TRBV5-8 and TRBJ2-3 for the parts outside the CDR3, the full variable domain is EAGVTQSPTHLIKTRGQQATLRCSPISGHTSVYWYQQALGLGLQFLLWYDEGEERNRGNFPPRFSGRQFPNYSSELNVNALELEDSALYLCASSLAHTDTQYFGPGTRLTVL.

The DNA for the CDR3 is TGTGCCAGCAGCCGACCGGGACTAGTGCAAGAGACCCAGTACTTC. Residues: CASSRPGLVQETQYF. The gene calls are TRBV5-4 and TRBJ2-5; 8 bases line up with TRBD2. V gave up 4 bases and J gave up 2 bases; unmatched junction bases: 7. Looked up from germline, CDR1 is SGHNT and CDR2 is YYREEE (reference sequence). This CDR3 region has 15 residues. The full variable domain, completed using reference TRBV5-4 and TRBJ2-5, is ETGVTQSPTHLIKTRGQQVTLRCSSQSGHNTVSWYQQALGQGPQFIFQYYREEENGRGNFPPRFSGLQFPNYSSELNVNALELDDSALYLCASSRPGLVQETQYFGPGTRLLVL.

The V call is TRBV18, the J call TRBJ1-3; no clear D gene. CDR1 and CDR2 from the germline V gene are KGHSH and LQKENI. Trimming removed 2 bases at V and 6 bases at J, with 11 bases between. The CDR3 runs to 14 residues. The CDR3 protein is CASSPEAGPNTIYF. The DNA for the CDR3 is TGTGCCAGCTCACCAGAGGCAGGACCAAACACCATATATTTT.

The chain joins TRBV19 to TRBJ1-5; TRBD1 aligns across 10 bases. Germline V lookup: CDR1 LNHDA, CDR2 SQIVND (reference sequence). J gave up 4 bases and V 4 bases, and 7 bases lay outside the gene matches. The CDR3 has 16 residues. CDR3 amino acids: CASSTDRGRGNQPQHF. CDR3 in DNA: TGTGCCAGTAGTACAGACAGGGGGCGCGGTAATCAGCCCCAGCATTTT.

This rearrangement joins TRBV7-9 to TRBJ1-3; D gene unclear. Trimming left V 2 bases short and J 0 bases short, with 8 bases between. This CDR3 has 15 amino acids. In germline, CDR1 is SEHNR, CDR2 FQNEAQ (reference sequence). CDR3: CASSLPKSSGNTIYF. Here the CDR3 DNA reads TGTGCCAGCAGCTTACCCAAGAGCTCTGGAAACACCATATATTTT.

This chain links TRBV18 with TRBJ2-7; 10 bases are a match to TRBD1. Germline V CDR1 and CDR2: KGHSH, LQKENI. This CDR3 is 15 amino acids long. V was clipped by 2 bases and J by 3 bases; unmatched bases: 4. The CDR3 region is CASSPGGQGVYEQYF. The DNA for the CDR3 is TGTGCCAGCTCACCAGGAGGACAGGGGGTCTACGAGCAGTACTTC.

This clone was seen a single time. The chain employs TRBV25-1 and TRBJ1-2, with D perhaps matching TRBD1 (5 bases). Trimming took 1 base from V and 4 from J, leaving 7 bases between them. Germline-derived CDR1 and CDR2 are MGHDK and SYGVNS. There are 13 residues in the CDR3. The CDR3 DNA is TGTGCCAGCAGTGAATCTCAGGGCTATGGCTACACCTTC. Residues: CASSESQGYGYTF.

This sequence joins TRBV18 and TRBJ2-4; unclear D gene. Germline loops: CDR1 KGHSH, CDR2 LQKENI. The germline V and J ends were trimmed by 4 bases and 0 bases, with 7 bases remaining between them. This CDR3 spans 14 amino acids. The DNA of the CDR3 is TGTGCCAGCTCACTGACACTAGCCAAAAACATTCAGTACTTC. It is translated as CASSLTLAKNIQYF. The full variable domain, rest sourced from reference TRBV18 and TRBJ2-4, is NAGVMQNPRHLVRRRGQEARLRCSPMKGHSHVYWYRQLPEEGLKFMVYLQKENIIDESGMPKERFSAEFPKEGPSILRIQQVVRGDSAAYFCASSLTLAKNIQYFGAGTRLSVL.

The rearrangement links TRBV2 to TRBJ1-6; D unresolved. The length of the CDR3 is 14 residues. Germline V lookup: CDR1 SNHLY, CDR2 FYNNEI. V dropped 2 bases and J dropped 5 bases, with 7 bases sitting between them. The CDR3 loop is CASSERGNNSPLHF. The DNA of the CDR3 is TGTGCCAGCAGTGAACGTGGGAATAATTCACCCCTCCACTTT.

To note about this clone: One junction end disagrees with the germline gene, perhaps due to a read error. The identical CDR3 is also encoded by other nucleotide sequences in the sample. V gene TRBV30 combines with J gene TRBJ1-3, with a tentative D call TRBD1 (6 bases). CDR1 GTSNPN and CDR2 SVGIG come from the germline V gene (reference sequence). The CDR3 runs 19 residues. This CDR3 reads CAWSDLPIFGTSSGNTIYF. The CDR3 DNA follows: TGCGCCTGGAGTGACCTCCCCATATTTGGGACAAGCTCTGGAAACACCATATATTTT.